The T cell receptor (beta chain) under discussion was sequenced for a study of T cell responses to AZD1222 COVID-19 vaccine. Whole-study results and caveats: Nearly half of unique spike-specific TCRs reportedly avoided B.1.351 and B.1.1.7 mutated regions.

Comment on this clone: What it recognizes is unknown.

Trimming removed 4 bases at V and 4 bases at J, with 13 bases between. Germline V gene lookup returns CDR1 SQVTM and CDR2 ANQGSEA. The CDR3 is made up of 13 amino acids. Clones were sequenced by immunoSEQ multiplex PCR, and TCRdb holds only the in-frame ones, with some missing. The sample gives 150,000 to 200,000 clones, 70% to 90% of which show up once; around 6.4% is in the top ten. The source is an adult in good health. This chain joins TRBV29-1 and TRBJ1-2; D is unresolved. Sample: peripheral blood, taken on day 0 of AZD1222 vaccination. The CDR3 region is CSVAGLNPYGYTF. Written as DNA, the CDR3 is TGCAGCGTTGCTGGCCTCAACCCCTATGGCTACACCTTC. The full variable domain, in which reference TRBV29-1 and TRBJ1-2 provide the parts outside the CDR3, is SAVISQKPSRDICQRGTSLTIQCQVDSQVTMMFWYRQQPGQSLTLIATANQGSEATYESGFVIDKFPISRPNLTFSTLTVSNMSPEDSSIYLCSVAGLNPYGYTFGSGTRLTVV.